This TCR beta chain was sequenced during a study of radiotherapy plus CTLA-4 blockade in lung cancer. On this clone itself: Its target is unknown.

Study outcomes and limitations: Reported findings show early blood T cell clone dynamics, with interferon-beta, best predicted response.

Using immunoSEQ multiplex PCR, the repertoire was profiled, and TCRdb retains in-frame clones only, with some absent. The sample lists more than 25,000 clones; over 60% were seen once. The CDR3 extends over 14 amino acids. Trimming cost V 2 bases and J 3 bases, with 11 bases left between them. Per germline, CDR1 MNHNY and CDR2 SVGAGI (reference sequence). The genes are TRBV6-6 and TRBJ2-7; maybe TRBD1 (5 bases). The receptor was isolated from a human donor with non-small cell lung cancer that progressed on radiotherapy plus ipilimumab. The sequencing here drew on peripheral blood, taken from a patient treated with radiotherapy plus ipilimumab. CDR3 sequence reads: CASSYHRNGYEQYF. The CDR3 DNA sequence: TGTGCCAGCAGTTACCACAGGAATGGCTACGAGCAGTACTTC.